A single sample gave rise to the 24 T cell receptor beta chains below, sequenced in a study of CD8 T cells in ankylosing spondylitis. Whole-study findings and limits: Apparently characteristic of ankylosing spondylitis blood was a TCR beta motif (roughly eight highly homologous variants).

No antigen is known for these receptors. TCRdb fed the 5' RACE reads into MiXCR, producing one record per CDR3 protein. This table holds under 950,000 distinct CDR3 sequences, about 20% found once. Sequenced: blood, either unsorted or a sorted T cell fraction (not recorded which). These receptors were taken from a male donor with ankylosing spondylitis.

The chain has TRBV12-3 or TRBV12-4 and TRBJ2-4; 8 nucleotides match TRBD2. The CDR3 has 18 residues. Unmatched junction bases numbered 13, after V lost 5 bases and J lost 1 base. CDR3 nucleotides: TGTGCCAGCAGTCCCCCGCGGGGAATAGCGGGGGCCAAAAACATTCAGTACTTC. This gives the protein CASSPPRGIAGAKNIQYF.

The gene calls are TRBV21-1 and TRBJ1-2. TRBV21-1 corresponds to a pseudogene. This CDR3 region has 11 residues. CDR3: CARTERYGYTF. CDR3 in DNA: TGTGCCAGGACGGAGCGCTATGGCTACACCTTC.

The V and J genes are TRBV18 and TRBJ1-6, with D possibly matching TRBD1 (6 bases). With 3 bases removed from V and 6 bases from J, the gap between germline ends came to 15 bases. Germline lookup yields CDR1 KGHSH and CDR2 LQKENI. The CDR3 is 16 residues long. In nucleotides, the CDR3 is TGTGCCAGCTCACCGCCCGGAGGGGGTTTTAATTCACCCCTCCACTTT. Translated, it gives CASSPPGGGFNSPLHF. The variable domain in full, completed from reference TRBV18 and TRBJ1-6, reads NAGVMQNPRHLVRRRGQEARLRCSPMKGHSHVYWYRQLPEEGLKFMVYLQKENIIDESGMPKERFSAEFPKEGPSILRIQQVVRGDSAAYFCASSPPGGGFNSPLHFGNGTRLTVT.

This chain joins TRBV6-1 and TRBJ2-2; 9 bases line up with TRBD1. The CDR3 has 16 residues. Germline V gene lookup returns CDR1 MNHNS and CDR2 SASEGT. Trimming took 5 bases from V and 1 from J; bases not matched to a gene: 5. The CDR3 spells CASSQHRGQNTGELFF. In DNA form, the CDR3 reads TGTGCCAGCAGTCAACACAGGGGGCAGAACACCGGGGAGCTGTTTTTT.

This rearrangement joins TRBV28 to TRBJ2-7; D is unresolved. Germline lookup yields CDR1 MDHEN and CDR2 SYDVKM. The CDR3 runs to 15 residues. The V gene lost 5 bases and the J gene lost 0 bases, with 14 bases spanning the gap. The CDR3 is CASSGPGVRSYEQYF. For the CDR3, the DNA is TGTGCCAGCAGTGGCCCGGGCGTACGCTCCTACGAGCAGTACTTC.

The table lists this clonotype with a few counts. The chain joins TRBV3-1 to TRBJ2-3; TRBD1 might be the D (5 bases). V was pared by 2 bases and J by 2 bases, with 11 bases between. This CDR3 has 15 residues. CDR1 is LGHDT and CDR2 is YNNKEL in the germline V gene (reference sequence). CDR3 loop: CASSQFDRNTDTQYF. CDR3 DNA sequence: TGTGCCAGCAGCCAATTCGACAGAAACACAGATACGCAGTATTTT.

This clonotype was counted a few times. The J gene is TRBJ2-3, the V gene TRBV12-3 or TRBV12-4, with 11 bases lining up with TRBD2. This CDR3 is 15 amino acids long. The V and J ends lost 6 bases and 2 bases, in that order; junction bases with no gene match: 4. DNA for the CDR3: TGTGCCAGCAGAAAGACTAGCGGGGCCACAGATACGCAGTATTTT. Its protein is CASRKTSGATDTQYF.

This sequence joins TRBV6-5 and TRBJ2-1, with TRBD1 matching over 12 bases. Germline V gene data show CDR1 as MNHEY and CDR2 as SVGAGI. V was clipped by 6 bases and J by 9 bases; unmatched bases: 9. CDR3 size: 15 residues. The CDR3 region has the DNA TGTGCCAGCAGCTACCCGGGACAGGGGGCTCGTGAGCAGTTCTTC. Amino acids: CASSYPGQGAREQFF.

The rearrangement uses TRBV27 and TRBJ2-7, with D maybe TRBD1 (6 bases). The CDR3 length is 15 residues. CDR1 and CDR2 (germline): MNHEY, SMNVEV (reference sequence). V was cut by 6 bases and J by 3 bases, with 18 bases left in between. This chain's CDR3 is CASRQNTGQVYEQYF. CDR3 nucleotide sequence: TGTGCCAGCAGACAAAATACGGGACAAGTCTACGAGCAGTACTTC.

Ten or more counts support this clonotype. The chain couples TRBV7-9 to TRBJ2-3, with D unresolved. The CDR3 extends over 12 amino acids. The germline V and J ends were trimmed by 1 base and 10 bases, with 9 bases remaining between them. The germline V gene has CDR1 SEHNR and CDR2 FQNEAQ (reference sequence). CDR3 region: CASSLGQEAQYF. The CDR3 DNA is TGTGCCAGCAGCTTAGGGCAAGAGGCGCAGTATTTT.

This clonotype was counted only a few times. The J gene is TRBJ2-2, the V gene TRBV10-1; D gene unclear. The ends were cut back, 3 bases at V and 5 bases at J, with 7 bases in the middle. Germline V gives CDR1 WNHNN, CDR2 SYGVQD (reference sequence). The CDR3 sequence is 13 residues long. The CDR3 DNA reads TGCGCCAGCAGTGATCCGGGTACCGGGGAGCTGTTTTTT. It is translated as CASSDPGTGELFF.

This clonotype appeared a few times. The V and J genes are TRBV12-3 or TRBV12-4 and TRBJ2-1; 7 positions agree with TRBD1. CDR3 size: 15 residues. J gave up 8 bases and V 3 bases, and 10 bases lay outside the gene matches. Here the CDR3 reads CASSFSGTAPHEQFF. CDR3 sequence (DNA): TGTGCCAGCAGTTTTAGTGGGACAGCGCCCCATGAGCAGTTCTTC.

This chain uses TRBV2 with TRBJ1-5; D unresolved. CDR3 size: 15 residues. Trimming removed 4 bases from V and 3 bases from J, with 13 bases in between. The V gene's germline CDR1 is SNHLY and CDR2 FYNNEI. CDR3 sequence (DNA): TGTGCCAGCAGTGTCGAGCAGGAGTTCAATCAGCCCCAGCATTTT. Translation: CASSVEQEFNQPQHF. The full variable domain, rest sourced from reference TRBV2 and TRBJ1-5, is EPEVTQTPSHQVTQMGQEVILRCVPISNHLYFYWYRQILGQKVEFLVSFYNNEISEKSEIFDDQFSVERPDGSNFTLKIRSTKLEDSAMYFCASSVEQEFNQPQHFGDGTRLSIL.

The chain joins TRBV7-6 to TRBJ2-1; possible D gene TRBD2, 6 bases. V was cut by 1 base and J by 4 bases, with 11 bases left in between. CDR1 is SGHVS, CDR2 FNYEAQ, per germline. This CDR3 has 15 residues. The DNA of the CDR3 is TGTGCCAGCAGCTTAGTCGGGGGAGCATACAATGAGCAGTTCTTC. Amino acid sequence: CASSLVGGAYNEQFF. The full variable domain, with the rest looked up from reference TRBV7-6 and TRBJ2-1, is GAGVSQSPRYKVTKRGQDVALRCDPISGHVSLYWYRQALGQGPEFLTYFNYEAQQDKSGLPNDRFSAERPEGSISTLTIQRTEQRDSAMYRCASSLVGGAYNEQFFGPGTRLTVL.

This clonotype came up a few times. CDR3 sequence reads: CASSFRPTLRKNTEAFF. DNA of the CDR3: TGTGCCAGCAGCTTTAGACCGACCTTGCGAAAGAACACTGAAGCTTTCTTT. The chain joins TRBV5-6 to TRBJ1-1; D gene ambiguous. Germline lookup yields CDR1 SGHDT and CDR2 YYEEEE. This CDR3 spans 17 amino acids. V was clipped by 2 bases and J by 1 base, with 18 bases between them.

In this sample, this clonotype turned up a few times. The rearrangement joins TRBV19 to TRBJ1-1; tentatively, D is TRBD1 (5 bases). The CDR3 sequence is 14 residues long. The ends were cut back, 7 bases at V and 2 bases at J, with 14 bases in the middle. The germline V gene encodes CDR1 LNHDA and CDR2 SQIVND (reference sequence). CDR3 in DNA: TGTGCCAGTAATCCTGCCAGGGTCAACACTGAAGCTTTCTTT. Its translation is CASNPARVNTEAFF.

This clonotype was counted ten times or more. V usage is TRBV12-3 or TRBV12-4 and J usage is TRBJ2-7; D unclear. Trimming took 2 bases from V and 3 from J, leaving 8 bases between them. The length of the CDR3 is 13 residues. CDR3 coding DNA: TGTGCCAGCAGTTTATGGGGTGGCTACGAGCAGTACTTC. Its protein is CASSLWGGYEQYF.

This clonotype was recorded once. The rearrangement joins TRBV10-3 to TRBJ2-3, with 13 bases that match TRBD2. Trimming cost V 2 bases and J 3 bases; bases outside gene matches: 11. Germline values: CDR1 ENHRY, CDR2 SYGVKD. The CDR3 runs to 19 residues. Written as DNA, the CDR3 is TGTGCCATCAGTGAGCCCGGGACTAGCGGGATCTTGGGTACAGATACGCAGTATTTT. As protein: CAISEPGTSGILGTDTQYF.

The genes are TRBV28 and TRBJ1-1; D remains unclear. V dropped 8 bases and J dropped 0 bases, with 4 bases sitting between them. The CDR3 contains 11 residues. Germline V CDR1 and CDR2: MDHEN, SYDVKM. In nucleotides, the CDR3 is TGTGCCAGCTTAATGAACACTGAAGCTTTCTTT. Translated: CASLMNTEAFF. The full variable domain, its missing parts supplied by reference TRBV28 and TRBJ1-1, is DVKVTQSSRYLVKRTGEKVFLECVQDMDHENMFWYRQDPGLGLRLIYFSYDVKMKEKGDIPEGYSVSREKKERFSLILESASTNQTSMYLCASLMNTEAFFGQGTRLTVV.

This clonotype turned up a few times. The chain uses TRBV7-3 and TRBJ2-1; perhaps TRBD2 as D (5 bases). V shed 5 bases and J shed 6 bases, with 14 bases lying between them. This CDR3 region has 14 residues. The germline V gene has CDR1 SGHTA and CDR2 FQGTGA. CDR3 in amino acids: CASSQEVGSNEQFF. The CDR3 nucleotides read TGTGCCAGCAGCCAGGAGGTCGGGTCCAATGAGCAGTTCTTC.

This clonotype has just a few counts. This sequence joins TRBV6-5 and TRBJ2-1; 9 positions agree with TRBD2. V dropped 4 bases and J dropped 3; count of bases not matched to a gene: 4. Germline V CDR1 and CDR2: MNHEY, SVGAGI. This CDR3 has 15 residues. Here the CDR3 DNA reads TGTGCCAGCAGTTCGACTAGCGGAAACTACAATGAGCAGTTCTTC. Encoded protein: CASSSTSGNYNEQFF.

This clonotype has just a few counts. This chain connects TRBV29-1 to TRBJ2-1; no clear D. The V end lost 2 bases, the J end lost 5 bases, and 10 bases lay between the germline ends. This CDR3 contains 13 residues. In germline, CDR1 is SQVTM, CDR2 ANQGSEA. This CDR3 reads CSVEIRQNNEQFF. DNA for the CDR3: TGCAGCGTTGAAATCCGGCAAAACAATGAGCAGTTCTTC.

The chain has TRBV5-1 and TRBJ2-1, with D possibly matching TRBD1 (5 bases). Between the trimmed V and J ends, which lost 1 base and 5 bases, there was a span of 16 bases. Germline CDR1 reads SGHRS; CDR2 reads YFSETQ. The CDR3 has 16 residues. CDR3 nucleotides: TGCGCCAGCAGCTTGACGTGGACAACCCGGGACAATGAGCAGTTCTTC. This encodes CASSLTWTTRDNEQFF.

Here the CDR3 reads CSAVAGGASYNEQFF. CDR3 nucleotide sequence: TGCAGTGCCGTGGCGGGAGGCGCGTCCTACAATGAGCAGTTCTTC. V and J are TRBV20-1 and TRBJ2-1, with 8 positions matching TRBD2. CDR1 DFQATT and CDR2 SNEGSKA come from the germline V gene (reference sequence). This CDR3 has 15 amino acids. J lost 1 base, V lost 6 bases, and 8 bases had no gene match.